This T cell receptor beta chain appears in the sequencing data of a study of cytomegalovirus exposure and HLA in healthy donors. This PCR relied on a set of 60 Vbeta primers and 13 Jbeta primers. Sequencing used immunoSEQ multiplex PCR; TCRdb keeps in-frame clones, though not all of them. The sample includes over 50,000 clones, roughly four fifths of them seen just once. As for this clone: Antigen specificity is unknown.

Study-wide results and caveats: DRB1 showed the most TCR associations and HLA-C the fewest in a later analysis, as rates varied by HLA locus. Later analysis suggested links between common viral pathogens and several top significant clusters. Available immune exposure information covered CMV serostatus only.

The TCR sequence derives from a middle-aged man in good health and CMV-seronegative. Sequencing used PBMCs.

The CDR3 is CASSFRTNNRGYGYTF. CDR3 coding DNA: TGTGCCAGCAGTTTCCGTACAAACAACAGGGGTTATGGCTACACCTTC. The chain recombines TRBV28 with TRBJ1-2; 7 bases map to TRBD1. J was trimmed by 5 bases and V by 3 bases; bases with no gene match: 12. CDR3 length equals 16 residues. CDR1 MDHEN and CDR2 SYDVKM come from the germline V gene.